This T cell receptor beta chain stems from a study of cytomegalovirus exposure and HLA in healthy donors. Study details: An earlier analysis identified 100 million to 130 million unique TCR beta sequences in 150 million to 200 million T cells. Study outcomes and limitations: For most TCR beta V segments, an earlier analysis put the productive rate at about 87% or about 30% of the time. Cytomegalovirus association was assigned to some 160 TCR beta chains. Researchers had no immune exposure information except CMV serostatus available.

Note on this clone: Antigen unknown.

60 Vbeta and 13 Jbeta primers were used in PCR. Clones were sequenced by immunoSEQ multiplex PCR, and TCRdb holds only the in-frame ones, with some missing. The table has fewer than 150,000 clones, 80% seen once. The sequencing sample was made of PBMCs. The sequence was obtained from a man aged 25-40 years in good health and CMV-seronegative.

This CDR3 reads CASSQSRQGRETQYF. The CDR3, as DNA: TGCGCCAGCAGTCAATCCCGACAGGGTAGAGAGACCCAGTACTTC. The chain couples TRBV23-1 to TRBJ2-5, with 7 nucleotides matching TRBD1. TRBV23-1 is recorded as an ORF, its role being uncertain. With V trimmed by 0 bases and J by 4 bases, 5 bases remained unmatched. The CDR3 extends over 15 amino acids.